The sequence of this T cell receptor (beta chain) was determined in a study of T cell changes during pregnancy in multiple sclerosis. Sequenced by immunoSEQ multiplex PCR; TCRdb stores in-frame clones only, minus some. Of tens of thousands of clones listed, about nine tenths are singletons. V was shortened by 4 bases and J by 2 bases, with 13 bases between the two germline ends. The CDR3 spans 14 residues. Per the germline V gene, CDR1 is SGHTS and CDR2 is YDEGEE. The material sequenced was peripheral blood, taken in the third trimester of pregnancy. The V and J genes are TRBV5-8 and TRBJ2-7; D possibly corresponds to TRBD1 (5 bases). This clonotype was sampled from a female donor with multiple sclerosis, enrolled in a pregnancy study. In nucleotides, the CDR3 is TGTGCCAGCAGCCCCCTCACAGGAGCCTACGAGCAGTACTTC. Residues: CASSPLTGAYEQYF.